This passage covers 15 T cell receptor beta chains from one sample sequenced in a study of cytomegalovirus exposure and HLA in healthy donors. This PCR relied on a set of 60 Vbeta primers and 13 Jbeta primers. Generated by immunoSEQ multiplex PCR, the TCRdb table keeps only in-frame clones and is missing some. The sample shows 110,000 to 150,000 clones, 77% of them seen only once. Sequenced material: PBMCs. The source of these receptors is a male donor in good health and CMV-seronegative.

This chain uses TRBV7-2 with TRBJ2-3; TRBD2 matches 8 bases. The CDR3 extends over 17 amino acids. V gave up 3 bases and J gave up 0 bases; unmatched junction bases: 8. The V gene's germline CDR1 is SGHTA and CDR2 FQGNSA. For the CDR3, the DNA is TGTGCCAGCAGCTTTAGGGCGGGGGGTACCAGCACAGATACGCAGTATTTT. This sequence encodes CASSFRAGGTSTDTQYF.

The V gene is TRBV10-3, the J gene TRBJ2-7, with D possibly being TRBD1 (5 bases). There are 12 residues in the CDR3. Germline V gene sequence: CDR1 ENHRY, CDR2 SYGVKD. Trimming left V 2 bases short and J 5 bases short, with 7 bases between. For the CDR3, the DNA is TGTGCCATCAGTGAGCAGGGTGACGAGCAGTACTTC. It translates to CAISEQGDEQYF.

The chain uses TRBV14 and TRBJ1-2; 8 bases align to TRBD1. Germline CDR1 and CDR2: SGHDN and FVKESK. V lost 2 bases to trimming and J lost 5 bases; unmatched junction nucleotides: 7. The CDR3 is made up of 15 amino acids. The CDR3 nucleotides read TGTGCCAGCAGCCAACCCGGGACAGGAAGTTATGGCTACACCTTC. This sequence encodes CASSQPGTGSYGYTF.

The chain uses TRBV27 and TRBJ1-6, with 8 bases identical to TRBD1. The CDR3 is 12 residues long. The ends lost 10 bases at V and 7 bases at J; junction bases unmatched: 3. The germline CDR1 and CDR2 sequences are MNHEY and SMNVEV (reference sequence). In DNA, the CDR3 is TGTGCCACCCGGACAGGGAATTCACCCCTCCACTTT. As protein: CATRTGNSPLHF.

This clone was recorded once. The CDR3 reads CASSARQGTEAFF. The CDR3 nucleotides read TGTGCCAGCAGCGCCCGACAGGGCACTGAAGCTTTCTTT. This chain uses TRBV7-2 with TRBJ1-1, with TRBD1 matching over 7 bases. CDR3 length: 13 amino acids. Looked up from germline, CDR1 is SGHTA and CDR2 is FQGNSA. With V trimmed by 5 bases and J by 4 bases, 4 bases remained unmatched. Combining the CDR3 with reference TRBV7-2 and TRBJ1-1 gives the whole variable domain GAGVSQSPSNKVTEKGKDVELRCDPISGHTALYWYRQSLGQGLEFLIYFQGNSAPDKSGLPSDRFSAERTGGSVSTLTIQRTQQEDSAVYLCASSARQGTEAFFGQGTRLTVV.

This chain uses TRBV19 with TRBJ2-7; perhaps TRBD2 as D (5 bases). Germline V gives CDR1 LNHDA, CDR2 SQIVND (reference sequence). The CDR3 spans 14 residues. V lost 7 bases to trimming and J lost 5 bases, with 18 bases between them. DNA for the CDR3: TGTGCCAGTACCCCTCCCGGGTTCGGGGACGAGCAGTACTTC. Translation gives CASTPPGFGDEQYF.

The gene calls are TRBV28 and TRBJ2-7; D perhaps matches TRBD2 (6 bases). V shed 7 bases and J shed 4 bases, with 8 bases lying between them. Germline CDR1 reads MDHEN; CDR2 reads SYDVKM. This CDR3 contains 11 residues. The CDR3 here is CASIGGYEQYF. DNA for the CDR3: TGTGCCAGCATTGGGGGGTACGAGCAGTACTTC.

This chain links TRBV6-5 with TRBJ1-2; 8 bases map to TRBD1. The CDR3 covers 13 residues. From germline, CDR1 is MNHEY and CDR2 SVGAGI. J lost 6 bases, V lost 7 bases, and 7 bases had no gene match. CDR3 coding DNA: TGTGCCAGCATACCAGGGGGCGGCCATGGCTACACCTTC. Its protein product is CASIPGGGHGYTF.

Concerning this clone itself: The same CDR3 is also encoded by other DNA sequences in this sample. The V and J genes are TRBV4-3 and TRBJ1-1; no clear D gene. The CDR3 contains 15 residues. Looked up from germline, CDR1 is LGHNA and CDR2 is YSLEER. The V gene lost 0 bases and the J gene lost 1 base, with 9 bases spanning the gap. The CDR3 coding sequence is TGCGCCAGCAGCCAAGATCGCGGAGGGAACACTGAAGCTTTCTTT. Amino acid sequence: CASSQDRGGNTEAFF.

The chain links TRBV4-3 to TRBJ2-5; the D gene is possibly TRBD1 (6 bases). The J call is in doubt because the DNA end fits TRBJ2-7 better. The germline gives CDR1 LGHNA, CDR2 YSLEER. CDR3 length: 14 residues. The CDR3 nucleotides are TGCGCCAGCAGCCGGGACATGAACTCCTACGAGCAGTACTTC. Its translation: CASSRDMNSYEQYF.

This clone has more than one count but fewer than ten. The gene calls are TRBV9 and TRBJ2-1; D not certain. V was pared by 0 bases and J by 0 bases, with 10 bases between. The length of the CDR3 is 16 residues. Germline CDR1 SGDLS, CDR2 YYNGEE. In nucleotides, the CDR3 is TGTGCCAGCAGCGTAGAACCCCTAATCTCCTACAATGAGCAGTTCTTC. Translated, it gives CASSVEPLISYNEQFF.

V usage is TRBV10-3 and J usage is TRBJ1-1; maybe TRBD1 (5 bases). Germline V CDR1 and CDR2: ENHRY, SYGVKD. V lost 2 bases to trimming and J lost 5 bases, with 12 bases between them. The CDR3 is made up of 14 amino acids. The CDR3, as DNA: TGTGCCATCAGTGAGGTTCAGGGAAAAACTGAAGCTTTCTTT. This gives the protein CAISEVQGKTEAFF.

V is TRBV7-6 and J is TRBJ2-7, with 10 bases identical to TRBD1. The CDR3 sequence is 14 residues long. Losses at the gene ends were 7 bases for V and 4 bases for J; bases not matched to a gene: 7. CDR1 is SGHVS and CDR2 is FNYEAQ in the germline V gene. In nucleotides, the CDR3 is TGTGCCAGCACCCTGCCGGGACAGGGGTACGAGCAGTACTTC. Amino acid sequence: CASTLPGQGYEQYF.

The gene calls are TRBV5-1 and TRBJ2-1; a possible D gene is TRBD2 (5 bases). CDR1 is SGHRS, CDR2 YFSETQ, per germline. V was trimmed by 4 bases and J by 0 bases, leaving 11 bases between them. The CDR3 totals 15 residues. CDR3 amino acids: CASSEAARSYNEQFF. The CDR3 nucleotides are TGCGCCAGCAGCGAAGCGGCCCGCTCCTACAATGAGCAGTTCTTC.

The CDR3 region has the DNA TGTGCCAGCAGCTTGCTTAGACTAGCCCATGAGCAGTTCTTC. Translation: CASSLLRLAHEQFF. The chain carries TRBV5-6 and TRBJ2-1; 7 bases are a match to TRBD2. V gave up 1 base and J gave up 8 bases; unmatched junction bases: 6. CDR3 length: 14 residues. Germline CDR1 is SGHDT and CDR2 is YYEEEE.